This T cell receptor beta chain was observed in a study of cytomegalovirus exposure and HLA in healthy donors. Study details: Most donors, more than 80% of over 350 genotyped, fell in the Caucasian-associated ancestry cluster. Study outcomes and limitations: Association of a missense DCLRE1C variant with TCR beta V- and J-gene trimming was reported in a later analysis. An analysis that was carried out later associated 16,951 TCR beta sequences with HLA alleles at 0.05 false discovery rate.

This clone showed up just a few times. Its antigen remains unknown. V dropped 3 bases and J dropped 0 bases, with 5 bases sitting between them. From germline, CDR1 is LNHDA and CDR2 SQIVND (reference sequence). This CDR3 spans 13 amino acids. Primers included in the PCR were 60 Vbeta and 13 Jbeta primers. Using immunoSEQ multiplex PCR, the repertoire was profiled, and TCRdb retains in-frame clones only, with some absent. Found here are about 200,000 clones, over 75% of them singletons; the top ten hold approximately 0.22%. The clonotype was recovered from a girl aged 2 to 10 in good health and CMV-seronegative. Source material: PBMCs. The chain carries TRBV19 and TRBJ1-1; unclear D gene. The CDR3 reads CASSINLNTEAFF. CDR3 bases: TGTGCCAGTAGTATTAATTTGAACACTGAAGCTTTCTTT.